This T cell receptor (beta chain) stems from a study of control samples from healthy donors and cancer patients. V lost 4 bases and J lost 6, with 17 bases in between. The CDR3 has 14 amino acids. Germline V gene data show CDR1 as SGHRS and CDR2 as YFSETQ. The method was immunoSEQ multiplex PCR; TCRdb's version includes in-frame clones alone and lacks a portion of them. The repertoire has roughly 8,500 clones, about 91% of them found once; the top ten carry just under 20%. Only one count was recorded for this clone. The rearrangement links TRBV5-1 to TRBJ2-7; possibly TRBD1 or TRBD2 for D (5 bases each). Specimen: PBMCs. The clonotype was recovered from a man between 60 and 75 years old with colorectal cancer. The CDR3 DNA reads TGCGCCAGCAGCCCCGGGACCGTCACCCGCGAGCAGTACTTC. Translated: CASSPGTVTREQYF.